The T cell receptor beta chain under discussion was sequenced for a study of blood T cell repertoires in COVID-19. The CDR3 sequence is 15 residues long. V dropped 0 bases and J dropped 6; count of bases not matched to a gene: 2. Germline V gives CDR1 SGHNT, CDR2 YYREEE (reference sequence). Measured with immunoSEQ multiplex PCR; TCRdb has only the in-frame clones, and not every one. The sample contains roughly 200,000 clones, roughly 87% of which appear only once. The chain uses TRBV5-4 and TRBJ1-6, with 8 bases fitting TRBD1. The source material was peripheral blood. The clonotype was recovered from a man in his sixties with active or convalescent COVID-19. Here the CDR3 DNA reads TGTGCCAGCAGCTTGGAACAGGGGGTTAATTCACCCCTCCACTTT. Its protein is CASSLEQGVNSPLHF. Complete variable domain (other parts from reference TRBV5-4 and TRBJ1-6): ETGVTQSPTHLIKTRGQQVTLRCSSQSGHNTVSWYQQALGQGPQFIFQYYREEENGRGNFPPRFSGLQFPNYSSELNVNALELDDSALYLCASSLEQGVNSPLHFGNGTRLTVT.